Described below is a single T cell receptor beta chain sequence and its context. Its antigen is undetermined. PCR used 60 Vbeta primers and 13 Jbeta primers. The assay was immunoSEQ multiplex PCR, and TCRdb's table has in-frame clones only and misses some. This table holds around 100,000 clones, 80% to 85% found once. Whereas donors were nominally healthy upon sampling, unrecorded immune exposures were probable. The data stem from a study of cytomegalovirus exposure and HLA in healthy donors. Study outcomes and limitations: The authors confirmed in vitro that three CMV-associated chains were specific for CMV antigens. Earlier analysis found most TCR beta V segments productive about 87% or about 30% of the time. Later analysis showed TCR association rates varying by HLA locus, highest for DRB1 and lowest for HLA-C.

The germline V gene has CDR1 SEHNR and CDR2 FQNEAQ (reference sequence). V shed 10 bases and J shed 3 bases, with 10 bases lying between them. This CDR3 is built from 12 residues. The gene calls are TRBV7-9 and TRBJ1-3; tentatively, D is TRBD1 (6 bases). The sequencing input was PBMCs. The sequence was obtained from a man aged 25 to 45 in good health and CMV-seropositive. Written as DNA, the CDR3 is TGTGCCATCCTGACAGGTGGAAACACCATATATTTT. Amino acids: CAILTGGNTIYF. Supplemented by reference TRBV7-9 and TRBJ1-3, the full variable domain reads DTGVSQNPRHKITKRGQNVTFRCDPISEHNRLYWYRQTLGQGPEFLTYFQNEAQLEKSRLLSDRFSAERPKGSFSTLEIQRTEQGDSAMYLCAILTGGNTIYFGEGSWLTVV.